The present TCR beta chain was sequenced within a study of blood T cells in healthy people across ages. The study's findings and limits: Age showed a roughly linear inverse relationship with TCR beta diversity per million T cells. Estimates based on one million T cells were treated as lower bounds.

A word on this clonotype: No antigen is known for it. A single base separates this from a much larger clone, so it may be a read error.

Total RNA, at least 5.5 micrograms per sample, was extracted from PBMCs. For the second PCR, which ran for about 6 to 11 cycles, a sample-barcoded 5' primer and a J-beta primer mix were used. TCRdb analysed the 5' RACE reads with MiXCR anew, one entry per CDR3 protein. The data show some 640,000 distinct CDR3 sequences, about 30% seen once. CDR1 and CDR2 (germline): MNHEY, SVGAGI. V was shortened by 5 bases and J by 3 bases, with 10 bases between the two germline ends. The CDR3 loop spans 14 amino acids. Sequences were obtained from blood. V and J are TRBV6-5 and TRBJ1-4; D ambiguous. The TCR sequence derives from an elderly woman in good health. The CDR3 spells CASSGRAANEKLFF. CDR3 sequence (DNA): TGTGCCAGCAGTGGGAGGGCAGCTAATGAAAAACTGTTTTTT.